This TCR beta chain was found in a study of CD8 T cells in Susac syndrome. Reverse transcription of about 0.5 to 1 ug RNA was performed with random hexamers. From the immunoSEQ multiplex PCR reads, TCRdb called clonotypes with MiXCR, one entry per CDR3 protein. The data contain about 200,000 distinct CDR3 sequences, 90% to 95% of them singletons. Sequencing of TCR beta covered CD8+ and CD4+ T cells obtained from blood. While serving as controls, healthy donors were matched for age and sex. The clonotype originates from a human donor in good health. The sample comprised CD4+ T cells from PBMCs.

CDR3 sequence reads: CASRPDRVGSPLHF. In DNA form, the CDR3 reads TGTGCCAGCAGGCCAGACAGGGTCGGGTCACCCCTCCACTTT. This sequence joins TRBV12-3 or TRBV12-4 and TRBJ1-6; 7 bases fit TRBD1. The CDR3 covers 14 residues. V was pared by 6 bases and J by 10 bases, with 9 bases of the junction left unmatched.